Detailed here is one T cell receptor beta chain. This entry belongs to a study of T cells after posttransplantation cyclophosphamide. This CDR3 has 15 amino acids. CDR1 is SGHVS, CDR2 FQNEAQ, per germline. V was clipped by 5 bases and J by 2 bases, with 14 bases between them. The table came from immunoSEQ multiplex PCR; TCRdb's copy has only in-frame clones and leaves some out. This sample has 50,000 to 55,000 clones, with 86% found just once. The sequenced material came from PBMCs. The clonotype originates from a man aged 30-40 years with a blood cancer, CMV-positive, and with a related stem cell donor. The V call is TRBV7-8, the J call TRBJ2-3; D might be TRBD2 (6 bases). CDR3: CASSLGLPITDTQYF. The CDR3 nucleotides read TGTGCCAGCAGCCTCGGACTACCTATCACAGATACGCAGTATTTT. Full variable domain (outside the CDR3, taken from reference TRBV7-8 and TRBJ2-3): GAGVSQSPRYKVAKRGQDVALRCDPISGHVSLFWYQQALGQGPEFLTYFQNEAQLDKSGLPSDRFFAERPEGSVSTLKIQRTQQEDSAVYLCASSLGLPITDTQYFGPGTRLTVL.